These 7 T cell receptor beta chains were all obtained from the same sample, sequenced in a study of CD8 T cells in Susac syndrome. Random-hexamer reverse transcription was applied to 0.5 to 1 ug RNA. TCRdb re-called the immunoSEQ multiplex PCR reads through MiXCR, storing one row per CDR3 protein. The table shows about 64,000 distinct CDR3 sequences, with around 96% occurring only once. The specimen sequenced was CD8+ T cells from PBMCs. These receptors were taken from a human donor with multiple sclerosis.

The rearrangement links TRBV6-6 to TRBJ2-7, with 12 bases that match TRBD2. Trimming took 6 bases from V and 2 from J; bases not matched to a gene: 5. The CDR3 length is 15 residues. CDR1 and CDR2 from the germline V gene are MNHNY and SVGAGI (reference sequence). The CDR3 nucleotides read TGTGCCAGCAGCCTCAGGACTAGCGGGGCCTACGAGCAGTACTTC. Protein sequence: CASSLRTSGAYEQYF.

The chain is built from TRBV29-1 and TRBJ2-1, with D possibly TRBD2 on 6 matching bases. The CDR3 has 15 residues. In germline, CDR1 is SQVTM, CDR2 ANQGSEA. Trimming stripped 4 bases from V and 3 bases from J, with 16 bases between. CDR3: CSVVGLATLYNEQFF. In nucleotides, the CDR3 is TGCAGCGTTGTAGGGCTAGCGACACTCTACAATGAGCAGTTCTTC.

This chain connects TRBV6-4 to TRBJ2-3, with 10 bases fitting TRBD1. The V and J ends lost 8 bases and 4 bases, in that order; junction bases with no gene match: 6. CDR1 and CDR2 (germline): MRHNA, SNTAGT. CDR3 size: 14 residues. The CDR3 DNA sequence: TGTGCCAGCTCTGAGACAGGGGGCCCAGATACGCAGTATTTT. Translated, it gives CASSETGGPDTQYF.

The CDR3 is CASSPHPTDVWAGYTF. The CDR3 DNA sequence: TGTGCCAGCAGCCCCCATCCGACGGACGTCTGGGCAGGCTACACCTTC. The chain joins TRBV11-1 to TRBJ1-2; no definite D call. Trimming removed 5 bases from V and 8 bases from J, with 24 bases in between. The CDR3 sequence is 16 residues long. CDR1 and CDR2 from the germline V gene are SGHAT and FQDESV (reference sequence).

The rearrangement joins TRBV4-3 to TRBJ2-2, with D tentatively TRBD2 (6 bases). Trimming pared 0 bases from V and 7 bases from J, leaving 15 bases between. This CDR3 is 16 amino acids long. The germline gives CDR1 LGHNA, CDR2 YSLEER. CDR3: CASSQDSGESFGELFF. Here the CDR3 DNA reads TGCGCCAGCAGCCAAGATTCGGGGGAATCATTCGGGGAGCTGTTTTTT.

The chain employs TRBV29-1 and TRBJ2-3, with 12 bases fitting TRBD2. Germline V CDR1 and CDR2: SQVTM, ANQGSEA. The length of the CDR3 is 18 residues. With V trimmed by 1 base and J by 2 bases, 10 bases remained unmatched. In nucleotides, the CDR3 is TGCAGCGTTGAAGTTTGGAGGGCTAGCGGGGGGGACACAGATACGCAGTATTTT. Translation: CSVEVWRASGGDTDTQYF.

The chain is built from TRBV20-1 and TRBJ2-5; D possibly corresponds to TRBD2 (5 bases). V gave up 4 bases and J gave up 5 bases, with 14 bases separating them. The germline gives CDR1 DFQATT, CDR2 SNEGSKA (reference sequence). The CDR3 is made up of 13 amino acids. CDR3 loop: CSANTDGMETQYF. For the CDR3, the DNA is TGCAGTGCTAATACGGACGGGATGGAGACCCAGTACTTC.